Listed below are T cell receptor beta chains from one sample, sequenced in a study of shared clonotypes between healthy human individuals. Profiling relied on immunoSEQ multiplex PCR, and the TCRdb table lists in-frame clones only, not all of them. The data contain 1.4 million to 1.5 million clones, roughly 97% of them singletons. The specimen sequenced was naive CD4+ T cells sorted from blood. Source of these receptors: a man younger than 45 in good health. Each CDR3 is given with its conserved first and last residue. The order of the fields is CDR3 protein, CDR3 DNA, D gene, J gene, V gene, clone size. A D gene is named only where the DNA matches it firmly. Expanded clones are given a class, and other clones once, few, many or no size at all.

CDR3: CASSLDRPGLRAYNQPQHF; DNA: TGTGCCAGCAGCTTAGACCGACCGGGACTCCGGGCCTACAATCAGCCCCAGCATTTT; D: -; J: TRBJ1-5; V: TRBV7-8; size: -
CDR3: CASSLSGVGNTIYF; DNA: TGCGCCAGCAGCTTGTCAGGGGTAGGAAACACCATATATTTT; D: -; J: TRBJ1-3; V: TRBV5-1; size: -
CDR3: CASSLQTGFRTDTQYF; DNA: TGTGCCAGCAGCCTCCAGACAGGGTTTAGGACAGATACGCAGTATTTT; D: TRBD1; J: TRBJ2-3; V: TRBV13; size: -
CDR3: CASADSIGYGYTF; DNA: TGTGCCAGCGCGGACAGTATCGGCTATGGCTACACCTTC; D: -; J: TRBJ1-2; V: TRBV19; size: -
CDR3: CASGTGVTGELFF; DNA: TGTGCCAGCGGGACAGGGGTCACCGGGGAGCTGTTTTTT; D: TRBD1; J: TRBJ2-2; V: TRBV6-5; size: -
CDR3: CASSLGLSNQPQHF; DNA: TGTGCCAGCAGCTTGGGATTAAGCAATCAGCCCCAGCATTTT; D: -; J: TRBJ1-5; V: TRBV7-9; size: once
CDR3: CASKRTSGNYEQYF; DNA: TGTGCCAGCAAGAGGACTAGCGGGAACTACGAGCAGTACTTC; D: TRBD2; J: TRBJ2-7; V: TRBV2; size: -
CDR3: CASRPTAGPYNEQFF; DNA: TGTGCCAGCAGACCTACAGCGGGTCCCTACAATGAGCAGTTCTTC; D: -; J: TRBJ2-1; V: TRBV19; size: -
CDR3: CASSLPGTGESEQYF; DNA: TGTGCCAGCAGCTTACCAGGGACAGGGGAGAGCGAGCAGTACTTC; D: TRBD1; J: TRBJ2-7; V: TRBV7-8; size: -
CDR3: CASGDSYEQYF; DNA: TGTGCCAGCGGGGACAGCTACGAGCAGTACTTC; D: TRBD1; J: TRBJ2-7; V: TRBV6-1; size: -
CDR3: CASSLHGGGNGYTF; DNA: TGTGCCAGCAGTTTACACGGGGGCGGGAATGGCTACACCTTC; D: -; J: TRBJ1-2; V: TRBV27; size: -
CDR3: CASSFGANYGYTF; DNA: TGTGCCAGCAGCTTTGGAGCTAACTATGGCTACACCTTC; D: -; J: TRBJ1-2; V: TRBV7-2; size: once
CDR3: CASGLAVNNEQFF; DNA: TGTGCCAGCGGGCTAGCGGTAAACAATGAGCAGTTCTTC; D: TRBD2; J: TRBJ2-1; V: TRBV27; size: -
CDR3: CASSVATGNYEQYF; DNA: TGTGCCAGCAGCGTAGCAACAGGGAACTACGAGCAGTACTTC; D: -; J: TRBJ2-7; V: TRBV9; size: -
CDR3: CASSPNIGSYEQYF; DNA: TGCGCCAGCAGCCCTAACATTGGCTCCTACGAGCAGTACTTC; D: -; J: TRBJ2-7; V: TRBV5-1; size: -
CDR3: CASSFDRRGYRYEQYF; DNA: TGTGCCAGCAGTTTTGATCGTAGGGGGTACCGCTACGAGCAGTACTTC; D: -; J: TRBJ2-7; V: TRBV6-5; size: -
CDR3: CASSLNGDQPQHF; DNA: TGTGCCAGCAGCTTAAACGGTGATCAGCCCCAGCATTTT; D: -; J: TRBJ1-5; V: TRBV11-2; size: -
CDR3: CASSKNRGWNEKLFF; DNA: TGTGCCAGCAGCAAAAACAGGGGATGGAATGAAAAACTGTTTTTT; D: TRBD1; J: TRBJ1-4; V: TRBV6-5; size: once
CDR3: CASSLGSSGSHEQFF; DNA: TGTGCCAGCAGCTTGGGTAGTAGCGGGAGTCATGAGCAGTTCTTC; D: TRBD2; J: TRBJ2-1; V: TRBV5-8; size: -
CDR3: CASSPSAGYEQYF; DNA: TGTGCCAGCAGCCCCTCGGCTGGCTACGAGCAGTACTTC; D: -; J: TRBJ2-7; V: TRBV5-4; size: -
CDR3: CASSPPDNQPQHF; DNA: TGTGCCAGCTCACCCCCGGACAATCAGCCCCAGCATTTT; D: -; J: TRBJ1-5; V: TRBV18; size: -
CDR3: CASSLVQVNEQYF; DNA: TGTGCCAGCAGCTTAGTACAGGTGAACGAGCAGTACTTC; D: -; J: TRBJ2-7; V: TRBV11-2; size: -
CDR3: CSANWGTGGKTQYF; DNA: TGCAGCGCCAATTGGGGAACAGGGGGGAAGACCCAGTACTTC; D: TRBD1; J: TRBJ2-5; V: TRBV29-1; size: -
CDR3: CAISETDRENEKLFF; DNA: TGTGCCATCAGTGAAACAGACCGTGAGAATGAAAAACTGTTTTTT; D: -; J: TRBJ1-4; V: TRBV10-3; size: -
CDR3: CASSNRRLAPPYEQYF; DNA: TGTGCCAGCAGTAATCGACGGCTAGCGCCGCCCTACGAGCAGTACTTC; D: -; J: TRBJ2-7; V: TRBV27; size: -
CDR3: CAGSVSSYNEQFF; DNA: TGTGCCGGCAGCGTGAGCTCCTACAATGAGCAGTTCTTC; D: -; J: TRBJ2-1; V: TRBV10-3; size: -
CDR3: CASSFSPTDADTQYF; DNA: TGTGCCAGCAGCTTCTCCCCCACAGATGCAGATACGCAGTATTTT; D: -; J: TRBJ2-3; V: TRBV5-6; size: -
CDR3: CASSPYGGTLREQYF; DNA: TGTGCCAGCAGCCCTTATGGAGGTACCCTAAGGGAGCAGTACTTC; D: -; J: TRBJ2-7; V: TRBV7-9; size: -
CDR3: CASSMRASGTQYF; DNA: TGTGCCAGTAGTATGCGAGCGTCGGGTACGCAGTATTTT; D: -; J: TRBJ2-3; V: TRBV19; size: -